These 2 T cell receptor beta chains share one sample of origin, sequenced in a study of T cells in women clearing cervical HPV infection. TCRdb keeps only in-frame clones here, not all; method: immunoSEQ multiplex PCR. This sample's clone table lists about 32,000 clones. Sequences were obtained from blood buffy coat. The receptors stem from a woman between 18 and 70 years old with a cervical HPV16 infection that either progressed to CIN3+ or cleared (not recorded which).

A word on this clone: Read sequence stops 3 residues before the CDR3 end, and the germline J gene provides the missing end. This rearrangement joins TRBV11-1 to TRBJ2-7, with D possibly matching TRBD1 (5 bases). V lost 5 bases to trimming and J lost 0 bases, with 8 bases between them. From germline, CDR1 is SGHAT and CDR2 FQDESV (reference sequence). The CDR3 extends over 13 amino acids. The CDR3 DNA, read in part, is TGTGCCAGCAGCCCGGACATCTCCTACGAG. Encoded protein: CASSPDISYE. The complete CDR3 protein is CASSPDISYEQYF.

A word on this clone: Read sequence stops 3 residues before the CDR3 end, and the germline J gene provides the missing end. Additional DNA sequences in this sample encode the identical CDR3. The chain links TRBV5-1 to TRBJ2-3, with TRBD1 as a possible D gene (5 bases). This CDR3 is 14 amino acids long. Deletions cut 0 bases from V and 2 bases from J, with 7 bases between. The germline V gene encodes CDR1 SGHRS and CDR2 YFSETQ. CDR3 in amino acids: CASSLGQNTDTQYF. The sequenced part of the CDR3 DNA is TGCGCCAGCAGCTTGGGACAGAACACAGATACG.